The 16 T cell receptor beta chains presented below share a single source sample, sequenced in a study of siplizumab effects on memory and regulatory T cells. TCRdb keeps only in-frame clones here, not all; method: immunoSEQ multiplex PCR. This table has approximately 100,000 clones, 93% appearing once. The sequencing sample was made of non-Treg CD4+ T cells sorted from blood. The receptors stem from a human donor in good health.

The chain recombines TRBV19 with TRBJ2-2; D tentatively fits TRBD1 or TRBD2 (5 bases each). This CDR3 comprises 13 residues. V dropped 3 bases and J dropped 7 bases, with 9 bases sitting between them. CDR1 and CDR2 (germline): LNHDA, SQIVND (reference sequence). CDR3 residues: CASSIQRGGELFF. Here the CDR3 DNA reads TGTGCCAGTAGTATCCAGAGGGGCGGGGAGCTGTTTTTT.

This clone appeared a single time. The chain employs TRBV18 and TRBJ1-1; 7 bases agree with TRBD1. V dropped 5 bases and J dropped 6; count of bases not matched to a gene: 3. CDR3 length: 12 residues. Per the germline V gene, CDR1 is KGHSH and CDR2 is LQKENI. The CDR3: CASSGQGAEAFF. As DNA, the CDR3 is TGTGCCAGCTCAGGGCAGGGGGCTGAAGCTTTCTTT.

This chain uses TRBV7-2 with TRBJ1-6; 8 bases are a match to TRBD1. The CDR3 spans 14 residues. With V trimmed by 4 bases and J by 10 bases, 6 bases remained unmatched. The germline V gene encodes CDR1 SGHTA and CDR2 FQGNSA. DNA of the CDR3: TGTGCCAGCAGCTCCAGGGGGCAGGAGTCACCCCTCCACTTT. This gives the protein CASSSRGQESPLHF.

The rearrangement links TRBV5-1 to TRBJ2-3, with D possibly TRBD1 on 5 matching bases. The germline V gene has CDR1 SGHRS and CDR2 YFSETQ. The CDR3 runs to 16 residues. Trimming took off 4 bases at V and 0 bases at J, with 15 bases between the two ends. The CDR3 DNA follows: TGCGCCAGCAGCCGTCGACAGCTCTCTAGCACAGATACGCAGTATTTT. This gives the protein CASSRRQLSSTDTQYF. The full variable domain, rest sourced from reference TRBV5-1 and TRBJ2-3, is KAGVTQTPRYLIKTRGQQVTLSCSPISGHRSVSWYQQTPGQGLQFLFEYFSETQRNKGNFPGRFSGRQFSNSRSEMNVSTLELGDSALYLCASSRRQLSSTDTQYFGPGTRLTVL.

The chain has TRBV9 and TRBJ1-4, with D unresolved. V lost 0 bases to trimming and J lost 7 bases, with 10 bases between them. The CDR3 runs 14 residues. Per the germline V gene, CDR1 is SGDLS and CDR2 is YYNGEE. The CDR3 here is CASSVDDGSEKLFF. The CDR3, as DNA: TGTGCCAGCAGCGTAGACGACGGATCTGAAAAACTGTTTTTT.

V is TRBV7-8 and J is TRBJ2-1; a possible D gene is TRBD2 (5 bases). There are 15 residues in the CDR3. Per germline, CDR1 SGHVS and CDR2 FQNEAQ. With 5 bases removed from V and 4 bases from J, the gap between germline ends came to 15 bases. The CDR3, as DNA: TGTGCCAGCAGCCCTGGAGGTACCGGGTACAATGAGCAGTTCTTC. The encoded protein is CASSPGGTGYNEQFF.

V and J are TRBV19 and TRBJ1-4; 7 nucleotides align to TRBD1. This CDR3 contains 15 residues. Germline CDR1 reads LNHDA; CDR2 reads SQIVND (reference sequence). The V gene end was trimmed by 5 bases and the J gene end by 8 bases; junction bases not matched to a gene: 11. Here the CDR3 reads CASSPITDRREKLFF. CDR3 in DNA: TGTGCCAGTAGTCCAATAACGGACAGGAGGGAAAAACTGTTTTTT.

The rearrangement links TRBV7-2 to TRBJ2-5, with a possible D match to TRBD2 (5 bases). V was pared by 1 base and J by 5 bases, with 11 bases between. The CDR3 contains 14 residues. CDR1 SGHTA and CDR2 FQGNSA come from the germline V gene. The CDR3 bases are TGTGCCAGCAGCTTAGTCCGGGGATCTGAGACCCAGTACTTC. Encoded protein: CASSLVRGSETQYF.

J is TRBJ2-7 and V is TRBV6-1; D not resolved. V was shortened by 0 bases and J by 0 bases, with 6 bases between the two germline ends. The CDR3 covers 14 residues. From germline, CDR1 is MNHNS and CDR2 SASEGT. The CDR3 DNA is TGTGCCAGCAGTGAAGCGTGGTCCTCCTACGAGCAGTACTTC. This codes for CASSEAWSSYEQYF.

The chain has TRBV7-2 and TRBJ2-7; D gene unclear. Germline values: CDR1 SGHTA, CDR2 FQGNSA. This CDR3 spans 13 amino acids. The V gene lost 3 bases and the J gene lost 2 bases, with 8 bases spanning the gap. CDR3 DNA sequence: TGTGCCAGCAGCTTTGGCCCTCCCTACGAGCAGTACTTC. Translated: CASSFGPPYEQYF. Full variable domain (rest looked up from reference TRBV7-2 and TRBJ2-7): GAGVSQSPSNKVTEKGKDVELRCDPISGHTALYWYRQSLGQGLEFLIYFQGNSAPDKSGLPSDRFSAERTGGSVSTLTIQRTQQEDSAVYLCASSFGPPYEQYFGPGTRLTVT.

This clone appeared once. The CDR3, as DNA: TGTGCCAGCAGCCCAAATCTAGGGCAGCCCCAGCATTTT. This sequence encodes CASSPNLGQPQHF. J is TRBJ1-5 and V is TRBV7-8; D gene unclear. Per the germline V gene, CDR1 is SGHVS and CDR2 is FQNEAQ. Trimming left V 5 bases short and J 7 bases short, with 12 bases between. The CDR3 spans 13 residues.

J is TRBJ1-6 and V is TRBV5-8; 9 bases fit TRBD1. Germline V lookup: CDR1 SGHTS, CDR2 YDEGEE. The V gene end was trimmed by 5 bases and the J gene end by 10 bases; junction bases not matched to a gene: 7. This CDR3 is built from 14 residues. The CDR3 DNA reads TGTGCCAGCAGGTCGGGACAGGGAGAGTCACCCCTCCACTTT. Encoded protein: CASRSGQGESPLHF.

The CDR3, as DNA: TGTGCCAGCAGCTTAGAGCAGGGCCATGGCTACACCTTC. Translating it yields CASSLEQGHGYTF. The J gene is TRBJ1-2, the V gene TRBV7-8; the D gene is possibly TRBD1 (5 bases). Trimming stripped 1 base from V and 6 bases from J, with 9 bases between. Germline CDR1 is SGHVS and CDR2 is FQNEAQ. The CDR3 has 13 amino acids.

This chain uses TRBV5-4 with TRBJ2-2; TRBD2 matches at 7 bases. Per the germline V gene, CDR1 is SGHNT and CDR2 is YYREEE (reference sequence). The CDR3 extends over 17 amino acids. The V segment lost 1 base and the J segment 2 bases; nucleotides outside the gene matches: 8. CDR3 DNA sequence: TGTGCCAGCAGCTTGTTCAGCCGGGGGGTAAACACCGGGGAGCTGTTTTTT. Translation gives CASSLFSRGVNTGELFF.

The CDR3 DNA reads as TGTGCCAGCAGCTTATTAGGGGCAGATACGCAGTATTTT. Protein product: CASSLLGADTQYF. The gene calls are TRBV7-2 and TRBJ2-3; D possibly corresponds to TRBD1 (5 bases). This CDR3 contains 13 residues. Germline-derived CDR1 and CDR2 are SGHTA and FQGNSA. The V gene lost 2 bases and the J gene lost 4 bases, with 7 bases spanning the gap. The variable domain in full, completed from reference TRBV7-2 and TRBJ2-3, reads GAGVSQSPSNKVTEKGKDVELRCDPISGHTALYWYRQSLGQGLEFLIYFQGNSAPDKSGLPSDRFSAERTGGSVSTLTIQRTQQEDSAVYLCASSLLGADTQYFGPGTRLTVL.

This sequence joins TRBV28 and TRBJ2-3; TRBD2 matches at 7 bases. The junction had 10 bases not matched to a gene; V was cut back by 7 bases and J by 0 bases. Germline assignment: CDR1 MDHEN and CDR2 SYDVKM. This CDR3 is built from 16 residues. The CDR3 spells CASTPIGTISTDTQYF. CDR3 coding DNA: TGTGCCAGCACCCCGATCGGGACTATCAGCACAGATACGCAGTATTTT.